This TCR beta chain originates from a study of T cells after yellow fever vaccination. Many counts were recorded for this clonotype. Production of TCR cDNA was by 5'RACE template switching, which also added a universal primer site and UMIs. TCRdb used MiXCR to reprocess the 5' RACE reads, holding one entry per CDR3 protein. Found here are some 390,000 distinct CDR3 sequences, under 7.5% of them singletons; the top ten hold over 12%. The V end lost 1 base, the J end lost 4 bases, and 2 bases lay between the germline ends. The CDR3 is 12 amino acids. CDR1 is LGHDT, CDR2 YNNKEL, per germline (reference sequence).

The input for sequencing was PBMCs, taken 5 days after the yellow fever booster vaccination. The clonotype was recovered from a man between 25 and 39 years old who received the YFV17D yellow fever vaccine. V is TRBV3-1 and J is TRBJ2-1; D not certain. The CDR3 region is CASSQVYNEQFF. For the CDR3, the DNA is TGTGCCAGCAGCCAAGTTTACAATGAGCAGTTCTTC.